The 11 T cell receptor beta chains in this list originate from one sample, sequenced in a study of CD4 and CD8 cells across lung adenocarcinoma regions. TCRdb re-called the PCR reads through MiXCR, storing one row per CDR3 protein. The data show some 7,000 distinct CDR3 sequences, about 50% seen once. Specimen: CD8+ T cells from the center of a lung tumor. The source of these receptors is a male donor with lung adenocarcinoma. The CD4 and CD8 labels of this study may be unreliable.

The gene calls are TRBV28 and TRBJ2-5, with D possibly being TRBD2 (6 bases). Between the trimmed V and J ends, which lost 3 bases and 5 bases, there was a span of 16 bases. The germline gives CDR1 MDHEN, CDR2 SYDVKM. This CDR3 region has 15 residues. CDR3 protein: CASSFKRTTRETQYF. DNA for the CDR3: TGTGCCAGCAGTTTCAAGCGGACTACCAGGGAGACCCAGTACTTC.

At least ten counts were recorded for this clonotype. The V gene is TRBV4-1, the J gene TRBJ2-2, with D perhaps matching TRBD2 (5 bases). Trimming took off 5 bases at V and 1 base at J, with 11 bases between the two ends. In germline, CDR1 is MGHRA, CDR2 YSYEKL. The CDR3 has 15 residues. CDR3 bases: TGCGCCAGCAGCTTGGCTCGGGGGAACACCGGGGAGCTGTTTTTT. Encoded protein: CASSLARGNTGELFF.

This clonotype was seen only a few times. The chain combines TRBV6-1 with TRBJ2-1; 12 bases map to TRBD2. Germline V gene data show CDR1 as MNHNS and CDR2 as SASEGT. CDR3 length equals 14 residues. The V and J ends lost 8 bases and 7 bases, in that order; junction bases with no gene match: 6. For the CDR3, the DNA is TGTGCCAGCCGGTTGCTAGCGGGAGGGAATGAGCAGTTCTTC. It specifies CASRLLAGGNEQFF.

The J gene is TRBJ2-3, the V gene TRBV6-1, with a weak D call TRBD2 (7 bases). Trimming stripped 6 bases from V and 1 base from J, with 17 bases between. Looked up from germline, CDR1 is MNHNS and CDR2 is SASEGT. This CDR3 comprises 16 residues. This chain's CDR3 is CASRGAWEGGTDTQYF. In DNA form, the CDR3 reads TGTGCCAGCAGGGGAGCTTGGGAGGGGGGCACAGATACGCAGTATTTT.

The V and J genes are TRBV6-1 and TRBJ2-4, with TRBD2 matching over 7 bases. There are 14 residues in the CDR3. V was clipped by 5 bases and J by 0 bases; unmatched bases: 1. From germline, CDR1 is MNHNS and CDR2 SASEGT. This CDR3 is CASSSGIAKNIQYF. The CDR3 DNA follows: TGTGCCAGCAGTAGCGGGATAGCCAAAAACATTCAGTACTTC.

About this clonotype: Compared with germline, one end of the junction differs, possibly owing to a read error. This chain connects TRBV6-1 to TRBJ2-3; D remains ambiguous. The germline V gene encodes CDR1 MNHNS and CDR2 SASEGT. The length of the CDR3 is 15 residues. The CDR3 protein is CASSEWPRVKDTQYF. The DNA of the CDR3 is TGTGCCAGCAGTGAGTGGCCGCGCGTCAAAGATACGCAGTATTTC.

The chain has TRBV7-2 and TRBJ2-3; D gene unclear. The CDR3 runs 13 residues. Germline assignment: CDR1 SGHTA and CDR2 FQGNSA. V was cut by 5 bases and J by 1 base, with 7 bases left in between. CDR3 region: CASSPAGTDTQYF. The CDR3 nucleotides read TGTGCCAGCAGCCCCGCGGGCACAGATACGCAGTATTTT.

V gene TRBV6-4 combines with J gene TRBJ1-1, with D uncertain. This CDR3 spans 13 amino acids. V was clipped by 3 bases and J by 2 bases, with 7 bases between them. Germline CDR1 is MRHNA and CDR2 is SNTAGT. The CDR3 DNA sequence: TGTGCCAGCAGTGAAAATTTTAACACTGAAGCTTTCTTT. This translates into CASSENFNTEAFF.

For this clonotype: Sequence at one end of the junction differs from germline and may be a read error. The chain is built from TRBV6-8 and TRBJ2-4, with D perhaps given as TRBD1 or TRBD2 (5 bases each). The germline V gene has CDR1 MNHGY and CDR2 SAAAGT. This CDR3 is 17 amino acids long. The CDR3 region is CASSHPLGERATNMQYF. In DNA form, the CDR3 reads TGTGCCAGCAGTCACCCCCTGGGGGAGCGAGCCACAAACATGCAGTACTTT.

The chain couples TRBV6-2 or TRBV6-3 to TRBJ2-1, with TRBD2 matching over 11 bases. CDR1 MNHEY and CDR2 SVGEGT come from the germline V gene. V lost 6 bases and J lost 8; bases outside the gene matches: 12. The CDR3 runs to 16 residues. For the CDR3, the DNA is TGTGCCAGCAGCCAAACTAGCGGGAGCCTCTTGGATGAGCAGTTCTTC. Its protein is CASSQTSGSLLDEQFF.

This clonotype is classed as medium-sized. The CDR3 DNA follows: TGTGCCACTGGACAGGCGCCCTCTGGGGCCAACGTCCTGACTTTC. This gives the protein CATGQAPSGANVLTF. The genes are TRBV6-1 and TRBJ2-6, with TRBD1 matching 7 bases. The germline CDR1 and CDR2 sequences are MNHNS and SASEGT. The CDR3 sequence is 15 residues long. The V and J ends lost 10 bases and 0 bases, in that order; junction bases with no gene match: 6.